This T cell receptor (beta chain) was recovered during a study of cytomegalovirus exposure and HLA in healthy donors (TCRdb year 2017). For the study in its entirety: In an earlier analysis of 587 of the donors, under 300 Gb of sequence data and 100 million or so unique TCR beta sequences from roughly 200 million T cells were reported. Besides the first cohort of 666 subjects, a separate validation cohort made up of 120 different subjects was used. The study combined high-throughput TCR immunosequencing, statistical association of individual TCRs with disease status, and machine learning to predict cytomegalovirus infection status. To decide whether each TCR beta V gene segment behaved as functional or pseudogenic, an earlier analysis of some 600 of the donors relied on high-throughput TCR beta sequencing. An early release covering 500 to 750 HLA-typed donors comprised about 300 gigabases of sequencing data and around 86 million unique TCR sequences. The study aimed to test whether signatures of past pathogen exposure could be identified by cataloging public T cell receptors. The study used immunosequencing to profile the T cell repertoires of approximately 690 subjects and linked those repertoires to cytomegalovirus serostatus. The later analysis used no new phenotypic data to find candidate immune exposures, relying instead on TCR beta sequences and their occurrence across donors. Because of strong linkage in the cohort, roughly five DR-DQ haplotypes were treated as single units for association and clustering. Typing coverage differed by locus: A, B, C, DRB1 and DQB1 were typed in about 629-630 donors, DQA1 in roughly 510, DPA1 in some 610, and DPB1 in 400 to 480. Donor age, sex, ethnicity and CMV serostatus were collected together with the repertoire data. Class I and class II HLA loci were covered by the typing at four-digit resolution. To study patterns of TCR occurrence, a later analysis re-analyzed previously published TCR beta repertoires from 550 to 800 donors and added high-resolution HLA genotyping. Across 300 to 500 genotyped donors of the cohort, an average of approximately 220,000 unique TCR beta nucleotide sequences per donor were sequenced, and 15% to 20% of those sequences were non-productive. The genetic ancestry cluster associated with self-reported Caucasian donors included over 80% of the roughly 410 genotyped donors. In a later genetic analysis, genome-wide SNP genotypes for about three fifths of the roughly 670 donors were used, and that subset was treated as a discovery cohort. All discovery cohort repertoires had been generated using a single sequencing platform.

Study-level results and caveats: In a later analysis, several top co-occurrence clusters were reported to appear linked to parvovirus B19, influenza, CMV and Epstein-Barr virus. A later analysis associated approximately 17,000 TCR beta sequences with specific HLA alleles at a false discovery rate of 0.05. Only TCR beta chains were sequenced in this cohort, and the absence of alpha or paired-chain data limited detectable features. A later analysis found that most CMV-associated TCR beta chains appeared HLA-restricted, with HLA associations seemingly driven largely by CMV exposure. A further reported finding was that TCR beta sequences accurately predicted the HLA-A and HLA-B alleles for most subjects in the first cohort. According to a later analysis, TCR association rates differed among HLA loci, with DRB1 alleles showing the most associated TCRs and HLA-C alleles showing the fewest. A later genetic analysis associated a missense DCLRE1C variant with V-gene and J-gene trimming of TCR beta chains, and an independent cohort replicated the association. The authors suggested that the approach could potentially be extended to other disease states and immunological phenotypes. A total of roughly 160 TCR beta chains were listed by the study as associated with cytomegalovirus. A few of the identified cytomegalovirus-associated TCR beta chains were confirmed in vitro to be specific for cytomegalovirus antigens. For the cohort, immune exposure information was limited to CMV serostatus. Some IMGT-functional V segments, including TRBV6-2 and TRBV6-3, could not be told apart with the 87-base-pair reads, so those segments were excluded. Compared with the 666-donor mean, donors in an Asian-associated ancestry cluster had fewer N-insertions in productive TCRs, according to a later genetic analysis. The classifier was reported to diagnose cytomegalovirus status with high specificity and sensitivity in both the original and validation cohorts. Across donors, most TCR sequences were observed very rarely, whereas some public TCRs were present in many individuals. Because counts were too low, more than 15 rarely observed V segments, including chromosome 9 orphons, were excluded from the earlier analysis of fewer than 650 of the donors. The sequencing pipeline was judged likely to have produced a cluster of highly shared sequence variants as a technical artifact. Correlated functional status among segregating V segments might reflect linkage disequilibrium, but an unknown experimental factor could not be ruled out. Sequencing depth was assumed to be roughly uniform across donors in the presence/absence analyses, though that assumption may not hold. When HLA alleles, especially DR and DQ, strongly co-occurred, attributing TCR associations to individual alleles was difficult. In a later analysis, HLA-associated TCR beta chains were found to be more clonally expanded and to have lower generation probabilities than equally common non-associated chains. In an earlier analysis of about 600 of the donors, most TCR beta V segments appeared in productive rearrangements about 87% or about 30% of the time, broadly matching IMGT annotations. Because HLA typing was unavailable for some donors at each locus, only the typed subset was used in association tests.

The cohort comprised fewer than 750 healthy bone marrow donors. All cohort members were sampled while nominally healthy, although unrecorded immune exposures were likely present. The donor tested CMV seronegative and was one of the 352 seronegative cohort members. A peripheral blood sample was provided by each donor, and peripheral blood mononuclear cells were used for TCR beta sequencing. The Qiagen DNeasy Blood Extraction Kit was used to extract genomic DNA from the blood cell samples. Concerning this clone: The target of this receptor is not known. Base qualities are missing; no much larger clone stands one base away.

Library prep was done by the immunoSEQ multiplex PCR assay. The multiplex PCR relied on a mix of 60 forward primers for TCR Vbeta segments and 13 reverse primers for TCR Jbeta segments. A multiplex PCR assay on genomic DNA amplified the CDR3 region of rearranged TCR beta genes. On the Illumina HiSeq System, the amplified TCR beta libraries were sequenced as 87-base-pair reads. In the original analysis: A later analysis tallied about 77 million unique TCR beta chains across the 640 or so repertoires, and around 9.9 million of those chains were shared by two or more donors. To remove PCR and sequencing errors, raw reads were error-corrected and collapsed into unique sequences using a nearest-neighbor algorithm that merged closely related sequences. CDR3 sequences were aligned to IMGT reference sequences to assign V, D and J gene segments. Each retained sequence needed at least a six-nucleotide match to both a V gene segment and a J gene segment. Rearrangements were called productive when the CDR3 lacked stop codons and stayed in frame with V and J; all others were non-productive. Following IMGT convention, CDR3 was defined as the stretch from the second conserved V-encoded cysteine up to the conserved J-encoded phenylalanine. The earlier analysis of about 570 of the donors excluded any sequence lacking an unambiguous match to a single V gene segment. An earlier analysis of 550 to 650 of the donors classified V segments as functional when productive rearrangements were above 56.7% and as segregating when the standard deviation between donors was above 5%. A statistical classification framework was built to diagnose cytomegalovirus status from the catalog of TCR beta chain sequences. V and J gene assignment, in a later analysis, came from comparing TCR nucleotide sequences with IMGT/GENE-DB human TR gene sequences. Using the TCRdist pipeline, a later analysis assigned CDR3 sequences along with most-parsimonious VDJ recombination scenarios. In a later analysis, each TCR beta chain was defined by its CDR3 amino acid sequence together with its V-gene family, and reads without a unique V-gene family were excluded. In a later analysis, fewer than 650 highly shared, low-generation-probability nucleotide sequences were removed to address suspected cross-contamination and a sequencing artifact. A later analysis calculated a clonal expansion index for each public chain from normalized within-repertoire ranks of inferred template counts. In a later analysis, generation probabilities were computed with a VDJ recombination model fitted to out-of-frame rearrangements, and the resulting probabilities were checked against IGoR. In a later analysis, TCR-TCR, TCR-HLA and TCR-CMV co-occurrence was scored with hypergeometric tests, and a repertoire-size bias correction was applied to TCR pairs. To estimate false discovery rates, a later analysis permuted the HLA or CMV assignments 20 times. A later analysis grouped co-occurring TCRs with DBSCAN, adding TCRdist sequence similarity when clustering within HLA-allele-positive subsets. For co-occurrence clustering, repertoires with fewer than 30,000 or more than 120,000 public chains were excluded, along with roughly 5 repertoires with anomalous nucleotide sharing. This is the immuneACCESS table as TCRdb keeps it, with only in-frame sequences that have V and J called. A part of the clones is gone; compared with another copy, unresolved V genes explain less than half, and the rest is unexplained. V and J calls plus clone size are reproduced from that table; the DNA served to infer D and trimming. The sample table records roughly 130,000 clones; 79% of these occur just once. The ten largest clones add up to about 2% of the sample.

CDR1 and CDR2 are drawn from the germline V gene: MNHEY, SVGAGI. Germline trimming amounts to 3 bases on V and 5 bases on J, with 8 as the count of junction bases outside the gene matches. The CDR3, from cysteine to phenylalanine, totals 16 residues. Only the CDR3 DNA is retained, 48 bases long and in frame from the first base. The V gene is TRBV6-5 and the J gene is TRBJ1-5; 9 central nucleotides agree with TRBD1. Material: PBMCs. This receptor was obtained from a man between 18 and 29 years old in good health and CMV-seronegative. CDR3 sequence: CASSYHPGQGDQPQHF. The nucleotides read TGTGCCAGCAGTTATCATCCGGGACAGGGAGATCAGCCCCAGCATTTT.